Listed below are T cell receptor beta chains from one sample, sequenced in a study of blood T cell repertoires in COVID-19. Method: immunoSEQ multiplex PCR; TCRdb's copy keeps in-frame clones and lacks some. This repertoire shows 150,000 or so clones, approximately 89% found once; its top ten account for over 9%. Sequenced: peripheral blood. Every receptor here comes from a man between 45 and 60 years old with acute or convalescent COVID-19. CDR3s include the opening cysteine and the closing phenylalanine or tryptophan.

>12|TRBJ1-1|TRBV6-6
CASSLVTPKAFF
>16|TRBJ2-1|TRBV15
CATSSGTGGAFNEQFF
>13|TRBJ1-1|TRBV6-5
CASTAGLNTEAFF
>13|TRBJ1-5|TRBV6-1
CASSDSSNQPQHF
>13|TRBJ2-7|TRBV5-1
CASSTSEIYEQYF
>13|TRBJ1-3|TRBV6-5
CASSYSRGNTIYF
>14|TRBJ1-5|TRBV10-3
CAISETTGNQPQHF
>16|TRBJ2-1|TRBV9
CASSVSGTSGEREQFF
>15|TRBJ2-7|TRBV5-4
CASSLDYPGVYEQYF
>15|TRBJ1-1|TRBV30
CAWNPGGFRNTEAFF
>15|TRBJ2-1|TRBV7-9
CASSLWGGPDNEQFF
>15|TRBJ2-3|TRBV5-1
CASSLDGLAADTQYF
>13|TRBJ2-5|TRBV15
CATSVGKEETQYF
>16|TRBJ1-6|TRBV3-1/TRBV3-2
CASSRPEEQPNSPLHF
>15|TRBJ2-7|TRBV28
CASSSPGQGSYEQYF
>11|TRBJ2-5|TRBV20-1
CSAISQETQYF
>14|TRBJ2-3|TRBV6-5
CASRQGYGTDTQYF
>15|TRBJ1-1|TRBV24-1
CATSDLRQGRTEAFF